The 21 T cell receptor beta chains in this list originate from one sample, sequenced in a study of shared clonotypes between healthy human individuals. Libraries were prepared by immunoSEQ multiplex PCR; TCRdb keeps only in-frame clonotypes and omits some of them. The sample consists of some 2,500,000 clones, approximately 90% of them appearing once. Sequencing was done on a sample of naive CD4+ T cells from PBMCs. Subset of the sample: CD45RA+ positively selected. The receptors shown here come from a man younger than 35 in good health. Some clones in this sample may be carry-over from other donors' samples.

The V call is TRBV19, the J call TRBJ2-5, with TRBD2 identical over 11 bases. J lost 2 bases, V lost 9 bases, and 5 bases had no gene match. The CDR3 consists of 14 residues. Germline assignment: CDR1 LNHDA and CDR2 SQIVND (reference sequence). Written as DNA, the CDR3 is TGTGCCAGCCAGACTAGCGGGGAACAAGAGACCCAGTACTTC. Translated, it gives CASQTSGEQETQYF.

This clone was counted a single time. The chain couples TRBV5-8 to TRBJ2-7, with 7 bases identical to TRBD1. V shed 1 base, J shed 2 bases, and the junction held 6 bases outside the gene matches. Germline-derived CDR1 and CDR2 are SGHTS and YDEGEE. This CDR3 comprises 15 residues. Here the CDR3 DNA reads TGTGCCAGCAGCTTGCACGGACAGGAGACCTACGAGCAGTACTTC. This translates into CASSLHGQETYEQYF.

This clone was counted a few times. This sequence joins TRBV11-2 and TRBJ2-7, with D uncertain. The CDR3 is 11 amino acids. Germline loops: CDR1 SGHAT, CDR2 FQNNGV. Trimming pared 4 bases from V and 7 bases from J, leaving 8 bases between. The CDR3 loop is CASSSISEQYF. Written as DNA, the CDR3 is TGTGCCAGCAGCTCCATCTCGGAGCAGTACTTC.

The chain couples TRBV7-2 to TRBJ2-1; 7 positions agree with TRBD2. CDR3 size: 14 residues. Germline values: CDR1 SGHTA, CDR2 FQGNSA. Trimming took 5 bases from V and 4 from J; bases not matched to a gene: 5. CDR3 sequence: CASSVPGGYNEQFF. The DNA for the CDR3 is TGTGCCAGCAGCGTACCGGGGGGTTACAATGAGCAGTTCTTC.

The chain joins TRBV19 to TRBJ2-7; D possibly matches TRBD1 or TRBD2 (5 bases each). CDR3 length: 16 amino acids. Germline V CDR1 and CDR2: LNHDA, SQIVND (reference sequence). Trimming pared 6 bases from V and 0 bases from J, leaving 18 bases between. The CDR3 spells CASSTLQRGNSYEQYF. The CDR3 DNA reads TGTGCCAGTAGCACGTTACAGAGGGGCAACTCCTACGAGCAGTACTTC.

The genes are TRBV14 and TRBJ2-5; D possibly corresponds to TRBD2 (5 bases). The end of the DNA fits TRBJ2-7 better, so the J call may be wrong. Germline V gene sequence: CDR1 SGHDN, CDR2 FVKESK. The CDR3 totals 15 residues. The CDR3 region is CASSQLRLPGNEQYF. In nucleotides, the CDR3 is TGTGCCAGCAGCCAATTGCGCCTACCGGGGAACGAGCAGTACTTC.

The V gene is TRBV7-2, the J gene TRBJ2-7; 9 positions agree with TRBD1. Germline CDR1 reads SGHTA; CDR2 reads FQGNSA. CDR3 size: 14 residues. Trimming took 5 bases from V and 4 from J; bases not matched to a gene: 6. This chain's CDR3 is CASSIRQGVYEQYF. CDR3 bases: TGTGCCAGCAGCATCCGACAGGGGGTGTACGAGCAGTACTTC. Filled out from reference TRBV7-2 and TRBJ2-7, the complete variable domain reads GAGVSQSPSNKVTEKGKDVELRCDPISGHTALYWYRQSLGQGLEFLIYFQGNSAPDKSGLPSDRFSAERTGGSVSTLTIQRTQQEDSAVYLCASSIRQGVYEQYFGPGTRLTVT.

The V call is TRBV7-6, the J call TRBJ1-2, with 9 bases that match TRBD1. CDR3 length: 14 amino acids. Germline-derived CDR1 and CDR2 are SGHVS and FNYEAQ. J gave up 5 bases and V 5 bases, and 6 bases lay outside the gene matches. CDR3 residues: CASSPNRGLYGYTF. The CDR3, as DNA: TGTGCCAGCAGCCCTAACAGGGGGCTGTATGGCTACACCTTC. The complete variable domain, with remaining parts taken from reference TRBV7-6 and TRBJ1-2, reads GAGVSQSPRYKVTKRGQDVALRCDPISGHVSLYWYRQALGQGPEFLTYFNYEAQQDKSGLPNDRFSAERPEGSISTLTIQRTEQRDSAMYRCASSPNRGLYGYTFGSGTRLTVV.

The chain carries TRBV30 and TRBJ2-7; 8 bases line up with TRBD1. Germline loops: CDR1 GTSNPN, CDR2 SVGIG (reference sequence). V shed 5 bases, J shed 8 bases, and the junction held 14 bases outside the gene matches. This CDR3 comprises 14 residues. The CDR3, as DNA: TGTGCCTGGGCCTCTCCGGGACAGGTTTCCCAGCAGTACTTC. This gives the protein CAWASPGQVSQQYF. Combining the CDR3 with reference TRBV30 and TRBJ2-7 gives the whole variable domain SQTIHQWPATLVQPVGSPLSLECTVEGTSNPNLYWYRQAAGRGLQLLFYSVGIGQISSEVPQNLSASRPQDRQFILSSKKLLLSDSGFYLCAWASPGQVSQQYFGPGTRLTVT.

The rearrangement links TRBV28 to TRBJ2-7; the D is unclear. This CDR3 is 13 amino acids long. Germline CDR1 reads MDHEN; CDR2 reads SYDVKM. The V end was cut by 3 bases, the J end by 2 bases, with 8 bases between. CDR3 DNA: TGTGCCAGCAGTTTCCCTCCTACCTACGAGCAGTACTTC. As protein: CASSFPPTYEQYF.

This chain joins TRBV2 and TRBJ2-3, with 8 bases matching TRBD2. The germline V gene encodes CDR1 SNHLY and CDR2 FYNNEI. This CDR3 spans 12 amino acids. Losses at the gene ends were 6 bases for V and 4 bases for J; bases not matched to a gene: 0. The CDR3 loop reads CASRLAADTQYF. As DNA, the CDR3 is TGTGCCAGCAGACTAGCGGCAGATACGCAGTATTTT. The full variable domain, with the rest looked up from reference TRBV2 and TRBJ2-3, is EPEVTQTPSHQVTQMGQEVILRCVPISNHLYFYWYRQILGQKVEFLVSFYNNEISEKSEIFDDQFSVERPDGSNFTLKIRSTKLEDSAMYFCASRLAADTQYFGPGTRLTVL.

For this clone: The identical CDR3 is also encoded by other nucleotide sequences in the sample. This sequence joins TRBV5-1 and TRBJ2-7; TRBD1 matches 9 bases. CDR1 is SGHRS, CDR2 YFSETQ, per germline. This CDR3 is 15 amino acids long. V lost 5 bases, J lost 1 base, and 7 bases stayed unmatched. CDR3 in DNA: TGCGCCAGCAGTCCCGGGACAGGGCTATCCTACGAGCAGTACTTC. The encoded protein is CASSPGTGLSYEQYF.

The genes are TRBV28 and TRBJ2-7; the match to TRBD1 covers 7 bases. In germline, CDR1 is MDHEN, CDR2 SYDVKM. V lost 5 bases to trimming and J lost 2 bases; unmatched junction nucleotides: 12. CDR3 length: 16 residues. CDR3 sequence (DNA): TGTGCCAGCAGTCCCCACTGGACAGGCGGAACCTACGAGCAGTACTTC. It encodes CASSPHWTGGTYEQYF.

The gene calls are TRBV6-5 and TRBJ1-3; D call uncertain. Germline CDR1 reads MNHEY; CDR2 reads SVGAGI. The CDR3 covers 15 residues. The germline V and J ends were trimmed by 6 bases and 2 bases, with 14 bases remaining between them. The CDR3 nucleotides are TGTGCCAGCAGATTGGGAGTTCTAGCTGGAAACACCATATATTTT. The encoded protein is CASRLGVLAGNTIYF.

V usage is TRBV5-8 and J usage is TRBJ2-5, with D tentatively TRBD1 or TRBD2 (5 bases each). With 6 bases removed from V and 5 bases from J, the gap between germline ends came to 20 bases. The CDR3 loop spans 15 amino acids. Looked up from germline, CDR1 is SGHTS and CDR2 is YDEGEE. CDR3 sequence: CASNYGQGPQETQYF. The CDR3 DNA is TGTGCCAGCAACTACGGTCAGGGACCGCAGGAGACCCAGTACTTC.

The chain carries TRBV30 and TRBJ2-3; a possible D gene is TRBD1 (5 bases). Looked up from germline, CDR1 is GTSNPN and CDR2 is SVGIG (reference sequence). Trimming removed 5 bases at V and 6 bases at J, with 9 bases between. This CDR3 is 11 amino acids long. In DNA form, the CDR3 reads TGTGCCTGGGGGGCCGGGGATACGCAGTATTTT. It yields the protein CAWGAGDTQYF.

CDR3 bases: TGTGCCAGCAGCGGGCAGGGGGTTGGCACCGGGGAGCTGTTTTTT. Encoded protein: CASSGQGVGTGELFF. The V gene is TRBV7-8, the J gene TRBJ2-2, with 7 bases aligning to TRBD1. The germline CDR1 and CDR2 sequences are SGHVS and FQNEAQ. J was trimmed by 4 bases and V by 5 bases; bases with no gene match: 7. This CDR3 comprises 15 residues.

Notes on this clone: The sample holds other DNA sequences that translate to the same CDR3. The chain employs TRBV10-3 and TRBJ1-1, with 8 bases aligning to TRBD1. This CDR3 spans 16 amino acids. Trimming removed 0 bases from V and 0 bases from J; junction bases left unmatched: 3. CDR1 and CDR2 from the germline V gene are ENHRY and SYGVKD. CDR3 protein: CAISESRTGMNTEAFF. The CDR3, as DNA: TGTGCCATCAGTGAGTCTAGGACAGGGATGAACACTGAAGCTTTCTTT.

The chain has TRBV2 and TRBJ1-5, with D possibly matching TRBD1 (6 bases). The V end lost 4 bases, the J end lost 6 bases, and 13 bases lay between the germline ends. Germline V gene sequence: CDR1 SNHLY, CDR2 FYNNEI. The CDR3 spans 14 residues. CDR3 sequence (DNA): TGTGCCAGCAGTGTTGAACAGGGTGGTCAGCCCCAGCATTTT. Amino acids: CASSVEQGGQPQHF.

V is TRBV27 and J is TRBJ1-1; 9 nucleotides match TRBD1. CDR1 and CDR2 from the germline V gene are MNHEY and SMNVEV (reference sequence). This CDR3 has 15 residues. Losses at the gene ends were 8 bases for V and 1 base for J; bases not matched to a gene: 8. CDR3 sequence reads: CASVPPGQGNTEAFF. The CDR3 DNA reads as TGTGCCAGCGTGCCCCCGGGACAGGGGAACACTGAAGCTTTCTTT.

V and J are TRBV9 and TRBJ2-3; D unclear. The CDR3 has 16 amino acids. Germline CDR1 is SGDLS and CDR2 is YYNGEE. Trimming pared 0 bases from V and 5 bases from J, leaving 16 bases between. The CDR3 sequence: CASSVAEFLDQDTQYF. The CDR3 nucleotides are TGTGCCAGCAGCGTAGCGGAGTTCCTAGACCAAGATACGCAGTATTTT. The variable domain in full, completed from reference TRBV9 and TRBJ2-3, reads DSGVTQTPKHLITATGQRVTLRCSPRSGDLSVYWYQQSLDQGLQFLIQYYNGEERAKGNILERFSAQQFPDLHSELNLSSLELGDSALYFCASSVAEFLDQDTQYFGPGTRLTVL.